This TCR beta chain was documented in a study of blood T cell repertoires in COVID-19. About the research overall: Sites in the United States, Italy and Spain provided acute and convalescent COVID-19 samples. The cDNA or gDNA used as material had been derived from T cells, B-cell-depleted T cells, or PBMCs.

CDR1 and CDR2 (germline): SGHNT, YENEEA. The CDR3 extends over 15 amino acids. V lost 5 bases, J lost 9 bases, and 11 bases stayed unmatched. How the authors handled the data: Nucleated cell counts were estimated from reference gene primer amplification. TCRdb keeps only in-frame clones here, not all; method: immunoSEQ multiplex PCR. V, J and clone size derive from that table, while D and trimming were established from the DNA sequence. The repertoire holds about 140,000 clones, with 70% to 85% as singletons. This clone turned up a few times. This clonotype was obtained from a man in his sixties who had recovered from COVID-19. Material: peripheral blood. The J gene is TRBJ2-1, the V gene TRBV11-3; 9 bases line up with TRBD2. Here the CDR3 reads CASSRREGPLPEQFF. The DNA for the CDR3 is TGTGCCAGCAGCCGGCGGGAGGGCCCACTCCCTGAGCAGTTCTTC.